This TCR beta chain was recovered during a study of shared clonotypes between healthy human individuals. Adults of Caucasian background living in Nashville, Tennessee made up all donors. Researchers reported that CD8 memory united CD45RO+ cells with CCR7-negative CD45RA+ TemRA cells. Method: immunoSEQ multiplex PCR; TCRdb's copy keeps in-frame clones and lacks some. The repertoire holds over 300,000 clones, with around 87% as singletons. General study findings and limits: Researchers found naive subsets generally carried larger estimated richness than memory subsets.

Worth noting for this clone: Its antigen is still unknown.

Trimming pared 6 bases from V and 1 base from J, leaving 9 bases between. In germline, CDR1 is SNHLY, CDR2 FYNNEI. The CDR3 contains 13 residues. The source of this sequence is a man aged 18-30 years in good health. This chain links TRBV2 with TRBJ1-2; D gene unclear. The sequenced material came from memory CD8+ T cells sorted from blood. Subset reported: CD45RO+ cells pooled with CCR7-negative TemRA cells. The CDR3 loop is CASRATHNYGYTF. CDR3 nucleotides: TGTGCCAGCAGGGCGACCCATAACTATGGCTACACCTTC.